A selection of T cell receptor beta chains follows, all from one sample in a study of blood T cell repertoires in COVID-19. TCRdb's copy holds only in-frame clones and misses some; the assay was immunoSEQ multiplex PCR. The table lists approximately 200,000 clones, around 80% of them singletons. The sample taken for sequencing was peripheral blood. Receptors were obtained from a human donor in a cohort sampled during active COVID-19. The CDR3 runs from the conserved cysteine through the conserved F or W. Fields, in order: CDR3 length, J gene, V gene, D gene, clone size, CDR3 protein, CDR3 DNA. The D gene is left open where the match is weak. Where a row states a size, it is once, few, many or the class of an expanded clone; other rows omit it.

cdr3_length: 13; j_call: TRBJ2-7; v_call: TRBV27; d_call: NA; clone_size: many; cdr3_aa: CASSDRISYEQYF; cdr3_nt: TGTGCCAGCAGTGACAGGATCTCCTACGAGCAGTACTTC
cdr3_length: 15; j_call: TRBJ2-2; v_call: TRBV27; d_call: NA; clone_size: many; cdr3_aa: CASSIDYPNTGELFF; cdr3_nt: TGTGCCAGCAGTATTGACTACCCGAACACCGGGGAGCTGTTTTTT
cdr3_length: 15; j_call: TRBJ2-1; v_call: TRBV7-9; d_call: TRBD2; clone_size: NA; cdr3_aa: CASSLAGTSGNEQFF; cdr3_nt: TGTGCCAGCAGCTTAGCCGGGACTAGCGGGAACGAGCAGTTCTTC
cdr3_length: 14; j_call: TRBJ2-5; v_call: TRBV5-5; d_call: NA; clone_size: NA; cdr3_aa: CASSLLQGQETQYF; cdr3_nt: TGTGCCAGCAGCTTGTTACAGGGCCAAGAGACCCAGTACTTC
cdr3_length: 13; j_call: TRBJ2-2; v_call: TRBV12-3/TRBV12-4; d_call: NA; clone_size: NA; cdr3_aa: CASSMVVAGELFF; cdr3_nt: TGTGCCAGCAGCATGGTAGTAGCCGGGGAGCTGTTTTTT
cdr3_length: 15; j_call: TRBJ2-7; v_call: TRBV2; d_call: NA; clone_size: NA; cdr3_aa: CASSRGGGALYEQYF; cdr3_nt: TGTGCCAGCAGTCGAGGGGGGGGCGCCTTGTACGAGCAGTACTTC
cdr3_length: 16; j_call: TRBJ1-2; v_call: TRBV27; d_call: NA; clone_size: NA; cdr3_aa: CASSGTYQLTNYGYTF; cdr3_nt: TGTGCCAGCAGTGGGACTTACCAACTTACTAACTATGGCTACACCTTC
cdr3_length: 12; j_call: TRBJ1-5; v_call: TRBV2; d_call: NA; clone_size: NA; cdr3_aa: CASSDGNQPQHF; cdr3_nt: TGTGCCAGCAGTGACGGGAATCAGCCCCAGCATTTT
cdr3_length: 13; j_call: TRBJ1-2; v_call: TRBV28; d_call: NA; clone_size: NA; cdr3_aa: CASSWGKNYGYTF; cdr3_nt: TGTGCCAGCAGCTGGGGCAAAAACTATGGCTACACCTTC
cdr3_length: 16; j_call: TRBJ1-6; v_call: TRBV7-2; d_call: NA; clone_size: NA; cdr3_aa: CASSPEGPLLGSPLHF; cdr3_nt: TGTGCCAGCAGCCCCGAAGGACCGTTACTAGGGTCACCCCTCCACTTT
cdr3_length: 14; j_call: TRBJ2-7; v_call: TRBV5-6; d_call: NA; clone_size: NA; cdr3_aa: CASSLTEFAYEQYF; cdr3_nt: TGTGCCAGCAGCTTGACAGAGTTTGCGTACGAGCAGTACTTC
cdr3_length: 12; j_call: TRBJ2-7; v_call: TRBV7-9; d_call: NA; clone_size: NA; cdr3_aa: CASSSQGFIRYF; cdr3_nt: TGTGCCAGCAGCTCACAGGGTTTTATACGGTACTTC
cdr3_length: 13; j_call: TRBJ1-1; v_call: TRBV2; d_call: NA; clone_size: NA; cdr3_aa: CASSEERDTEAFF; cdr3_nt: TGTGCCAGCAGTGAAGAGCGGGACACTGAAGCTTTCTTT
cdr3_length: 17; j_call: TRBJ2-7; v_call: TRBV18; d_call: TRBD2; clone_size: NA; cdr3_aa: CASSPLASGSVPYEQYF; cdr3_nt: TGTGCCAGCTCACCACTTGCTAGCGGGAGTGTTCCCTACGAGCAGTACTTC
cdr3_length: 15; j_call: TRBJ2-1; v_call: TRBV27; d_call: TRBD2; clone_size: NA; cdr3_aa: CASSLGTSGAREQFF; cdr3_nt: TGTGCCAGCAGTCTCGGGACTAGCGGAGCCCGGGAGCAGTTCTTC
cdr3_length: 17; j_call: TRBJ2-1; v_call: TRBV6-2/TRBV6-3; d_call: TRBD2; clone_size: once; cdr3_aa: CASSYSRLAGSRNEQFF; cdr3_nt: TGTGCCAGCAGTTACTCGAGGCTAGCGGGAAGTCGGAATGAGCAGTTCTTC
cdr3_length: 15; j_call: TRBJ2-5; v_call: TRBV5-4; d_call: TRBD2; clone_size: NA; cdr3_aa: CASSLPSGAQETQYF; cdr3_nt: TGTGCCAGCAGCTTGCCTAGCGGGGCCCAAGAGACCCAGTACTTC
cdr3_length: 18; j_call: TRBJ2-3; v_call: TRBV27; d_call: NA; clone_size: NA; cdr3_aa: CASSGTFRESRTPDTQYF; cdr3_nt: TGTGCCAGCAGCGGGACTTTCCGGGAGTCCCGCACCCCAGATACGCAGTATTTT
cdr3_length: 22; j_call: TRBJ2-6; v_call: TRBV28; d_call: NA; clone_size: NA; cdr3_aa: CASSLLLSQSGSPFSGANVLTF; cdr3_nt: TGTGCCAGCAGTTTATTACTCAGTCAGTCCGGGAGCCCTTTCTCTGGGGCCAACGTCCTGACTTTC
cdr3_length: 14; j_call: TRBJ1-4; v_call: TRBV4-2; d_call: TRBD1; clone_size: NA; cdr3_aa: CASSPGTANEKLFF; cdr3_nt: TGTGCCAGCAGCCCCGGGACAGCTAATGAAAAACTGTTTTTT
cdr3_length: 14; j_call: TRBJ1-1; v_call: TRBV29-1; d_call: NA; clone_size: NA; cdr3_aa: CSVADGFMNTEAFF; cdr3_nt: TGCAGCGTAGCGGACGGGTTTATGAACACTGAAGCTTTCTTT
cdr3_length: 16; j_call: TRBJ2-7; v_call: TRBV27; d_call: NA; clone_size: once; cdr3_aa: CASSPNLGIPRNEQYF; cdr3_nt: TGTGCCAGCAGCCCGAATCTTGGCATCCCTAGGAACGAGCAGTACTTC
cdr3_length: 15; j_call: TRBJ2-7; v_call: TRBV27; d_call: TRBD2; clone_size: NA; cdr3_aa: CASKEGRAFFYEQYF; cdr3_nt: TGTGCCAGCAAGGAGGGGAGGGCCTTTTTCTACGAGCAGTACTTC
cdr3_length: 16; j_call: TRBJ2-4; v_call: TRBV6-1; d_call: NA; clone_size: NA; cdr3_aa: CASSEGQGGGENIQYF; cdr3_nt: TGTGCCAGCAGTGAAGGTCAAGGGGGGGGAGAAAACATTCAGTACTTC
cdr3_length: 12; j_call: TRBJ1-5; v_call: TRBV4-1; d_call: NA; clone_size: NA; cdr3_aa: CASSQAAGPQHF; cdr3_nt: TGCGCCAGCAGCCAAGCTGCTGGCCCCCAGCATTTT
cdr3_length: 13; j_call: TRBJ2-7; v_call: TRBV27; d_call: NA; clone_size: NA; cdr3_aa: CASSLGEGYEQYF; cdr3_nt: TGTGCCAGCAGTTTGGGCGAGGGTTACGAGCAGTACTTC
cdr3_length: 14; j_call: TRBJ1-4; v_call: TRBV6-2/TRBV6-3; d_call: TRBD1; clone_size: NA; cdr3_aa: CASSSGGGDEKLFF; cdr3_nt: TGTGCCAGCAGTTCAGGGGGCGGTGATGAAAAACTGTTTTTT
cdr3_length: 14; j_call: TRBJ2-7; v_call: TRBV6-2/TRBV6-3; d_call: NA; clone_size: NA; cdr3_aa: CASSYILLSYEQYF; cdr3_nt: TGTGCCAGCAGTTATATCCTCCTCTCCTACGAGCAGTACTTC
cdr3_length: 14; j_call: TRBJ1-1; v_call: TRBV19; d_call: NA; clone_size: NA; cdr3_aa: CASSISGFYTEAFF; cdr3_nt: TGTGCCAGTAGTATCTCGGGGTTCTACACTGAAGCTTTCTTT
cdr3_length: 15; j_call: TRBJ2-1; v_call: TRBV11-2; d_call: TRBD2; clone_size: NA; cdr3_aa: CASSSGLAGGGEQFF; cdr3_nt: TGTGCCAGCAGCTCTGGACTAGCGGGAGGGGGAGAGCAGTTCTTC
cdr3_length: 17; j_call: TRBJ2-1; v_call: TRBV27; d_call: TRBD2; clone_size: once; cdr3_aa: CASSLAGVYFFRNEQFF; cdr3_nt: TGTGCCAGCAGTTTAGCGGGAGTTTATTTTTTTAGGAATGAGCAGTTCTTC
cdr3_length: 13; j_call: TRBJ1-2; v_call: TRBV11-2; d_call: NA; clone_size: NA; cdr3_aa: CASRRTGSNGYTF; cdr3_nt: TGTGCCAGCAGAAGAACGGGGTCCAATGGCTACACCTTC
cdr3_length: 15; j_call: TRBJ2-5; v_call: TRBV6-4; d_call: TRBD2; clone_size: NA; cdr3_aa: CASSSRPSGQETQYF; cdr3_nt: TGTGCCAGCAGTTCCCGTCCTAGCGGACAAGAGACCCAGTACTTC
cdr3_length: 14; j_call: TRBJ1-5; v_call: TRBV7-8; d_call: TRBD1; clone_size: NA; cdr3_aa: CASSLGQGGQPQHF; cdr3_nt: TGTGCCAGCAGCCTAGGACAGGGGGGGCAGCCCCAGCATTTT
cdr3_length: 14; j_call: TRBJ2-5; v_call: TRBV5-1; d_call: NA; clone_size: NA; cdr3_aa: CASSPEGGLETQYF; cdr3_nt: TGCGCCAGCAGCCCAGAAGGAGGTCTGGAGACCCAGTACTTC
cdr3_length: 17; j_call: TRBJ2-7; v_call: TRBV6-2/TRBV6-3; d_call: TRBD2; clone_size: NA; cdr3_aa: CASSTRLAAFDSYEQYF; cdr3_nt: TGTGCCAGCAGTACCCGACTAGCGGCTTTTGACTCCTACGAGCAGTACTTC
cdr3_length: 14; j_call: TRBJ2-2; v_call: TRBV19; d_call: NA; clone_size: NA; cdr3_aa: CASRAPTNTGELFF; cdr3_nt: TGTGCCAGTAGAGCCCCCACGAACACCGGGGAGCTGTTTTTT
cdr3_length: 15; j_call: TRBJ1-2; v_call: TRBV4-3; d_call: TRBD1; clone_size: once; cdr3_aa: CASSQDIRTGDGYTF; cdr3_nt: TGCGCCAGCAGCCAAGATATCAGGACAGGGGATGGCTACACCTTC
cdr3_length: 15; j_call: TRBJ2-1; v_call: TRBV15; d_call: TRBD2; clone_size: NA; cdr3_aa: CATSREASGRALGFF; cdr3_nt: TGTGCCACCAGCAGAGAGGCTAGCGGGAGGGCCTTAGGATTCTTC
cdr3_length: 15; j_call: TRBJ2-7; v_call: TRBV4-1; d_call: NA; clone_size: once; cdr3_aa: CASSQWERGQYEQYF; cdr3_nt: TGCGCCAGCAGCCAGTGGGAGCGGGGACAATACGAGCAGTACTTC
cdr3_length: 16; j_call: TRBJ2-7; v_call: TRBV15; d_call: TRBD1; clone_size: NA; cdr3_aa: CATSRNRDRGKHEQYF; cdr3_nt: TGTGCCACCAGCAGGAACCGGGACAGGGGGAAACACGAGCAGTACTTC
cdr3_length: 13; j_call: TRBJ2-5; v_call: TRBV7-9; d_call: NA; clone_size: few; cdr3_aa: CASSPWTEETQYF; cdr3_nt: TGTGCCAGCAGCCCGTGGACAGAAGAGACCCAGTACTTC
cdr3_length: 14; j_call: TRBJ2-1; v_call: TRBV27; d_call: TRBD1; clone_size: NA; cdr3_aa: CASSLFQGADEQFF; cdr3_nt: TGTGCCAGCAGTTTATTTCAGGGGGCCGATGAGCAGTTCTTC